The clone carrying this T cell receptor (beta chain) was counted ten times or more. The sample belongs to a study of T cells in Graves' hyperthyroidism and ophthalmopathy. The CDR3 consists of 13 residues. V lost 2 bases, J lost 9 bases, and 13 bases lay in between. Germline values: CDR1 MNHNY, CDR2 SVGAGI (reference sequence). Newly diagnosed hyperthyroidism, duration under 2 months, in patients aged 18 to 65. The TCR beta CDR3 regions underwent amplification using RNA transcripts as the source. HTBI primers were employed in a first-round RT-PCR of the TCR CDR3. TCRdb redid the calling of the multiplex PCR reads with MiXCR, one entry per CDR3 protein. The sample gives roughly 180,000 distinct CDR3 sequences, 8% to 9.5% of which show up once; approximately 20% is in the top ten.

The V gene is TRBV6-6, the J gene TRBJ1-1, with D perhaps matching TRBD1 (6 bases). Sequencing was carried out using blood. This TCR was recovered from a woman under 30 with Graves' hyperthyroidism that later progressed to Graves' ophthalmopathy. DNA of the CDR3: TGTGCCAGCAGTTACGGTGTAGGACAGCAAGCTTTCTTT. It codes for CASSYGVGQQAFF.